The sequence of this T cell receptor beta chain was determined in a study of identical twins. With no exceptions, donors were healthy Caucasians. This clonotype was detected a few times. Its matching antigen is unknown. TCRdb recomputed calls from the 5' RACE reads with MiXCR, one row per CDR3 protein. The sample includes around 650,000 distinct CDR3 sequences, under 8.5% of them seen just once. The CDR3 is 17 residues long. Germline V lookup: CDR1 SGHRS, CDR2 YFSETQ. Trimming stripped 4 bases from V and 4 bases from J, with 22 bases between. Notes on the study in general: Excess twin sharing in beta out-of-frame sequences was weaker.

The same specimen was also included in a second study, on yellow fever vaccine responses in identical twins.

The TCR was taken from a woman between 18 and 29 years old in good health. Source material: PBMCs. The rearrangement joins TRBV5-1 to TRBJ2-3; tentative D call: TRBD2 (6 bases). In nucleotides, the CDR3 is TGCGCCAGCAGCATAGAGCGGCGGGACCCGGAGGCAGATACGCAGTATTTT. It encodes CASSIERRDPEADTQYF. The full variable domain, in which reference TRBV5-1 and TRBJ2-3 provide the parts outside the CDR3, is KAGVTQTPRYLIKTRGQQVTLSCSPISGHRSVSWYQQTPGQGLQFLFEYFSETQRNKGNFPGRFSGRQFSNSRSEMNVSTLELGDSALYLCASSIERRDPEADTQYFGPGTRLTVL.